This TCR beta chain derives from a study of control samples from healthy donors and cancer patients. The table lists this clone with a count of one. The V gene end was trimmed by 8 bases and the J gene end by 7 bases; junction bases not matched to a gene: 8. The CDR3 runs to 14 residues. Germline V gives CDR1 KGHDR, CDR2 SFDVKD. Repertoires were generated with immunoSEQ multiplex PCR, while TCRdb's copy carries only in-frame clones and drops some. The sample consists of more than 85,000 clones, about 89% of them appearing once. The TCR sequence derives from a woman aged 50 to 60 in good health. This sequence joins TRBV24-1 and TRBJ2-2; TRBD2 matches at 8 bases. The sequencing input was blood. DNA of the CDR3: TGTGCCACCACTAGCGGGTACCAATTCGGGGAGCTGTTTTTT. Amino acid sequence: CATTSGYQFGELFF.